This TCR beta chain was recorded in a study of T-cell memory formation after mild COVID-19. Study details: Across donors, TCR clusters were largely donor specific. Study-wide results and caveats: Contracting CD4+ clones were located mainly in CM and EM, and CD8+ clones in EMRA.

Regarding this clonotype: Antigen specificity is unknown.

A single record per CDR3 protein comes from TCRdb applying MiXCR to the 5' RACE reads. The table has 400,000 to 500,000 distinct CDR3 sequences, roughly 17% seen once. Sequenced sample: PBMCs or a T cell subset sorted from them (not recorded which). The TCR sequence derives from a man aged 18 to 30 who had mild COVID-19 (a few samples of this study predate the infection). Cell type and time point are not known.

The CDR3 protein is CSVAGGRDGHTGELFF. CDR3 nucleotide sequence: TGCAGCGTGGCGGGGGGTCGGGACGGTCACACCGGGGAGCTGTTTTTT. This chain joins TRBV29-1 and TRBJ2-2; TRBD2 aligns across 8 bases. The trim removed 6 bases at V and 3 bases at J, leaving 12 bases unmatched. The CDR3 has 16 amino acids. CDR1 SQVTM and CDR2 ANQGSEA come from the germline V gene.